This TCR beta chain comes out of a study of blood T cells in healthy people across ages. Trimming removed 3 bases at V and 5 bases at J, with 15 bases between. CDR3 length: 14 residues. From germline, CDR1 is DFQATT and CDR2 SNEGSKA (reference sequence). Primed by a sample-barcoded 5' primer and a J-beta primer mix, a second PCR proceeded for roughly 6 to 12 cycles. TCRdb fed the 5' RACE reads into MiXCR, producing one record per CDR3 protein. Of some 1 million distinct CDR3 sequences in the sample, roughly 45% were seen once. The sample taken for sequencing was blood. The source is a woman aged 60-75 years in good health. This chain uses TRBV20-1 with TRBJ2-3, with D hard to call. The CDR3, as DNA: TGCAGTGCTAGTACGGGTAGGGCTGTAGATACGCAGTATTTT. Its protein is CSASTGRAVDTQYF.